A single sample is the source of the 10 T cell receptor beta chains below, sequenced in a study of OX40 agonist ivuxolimab in advanced cancers. Clones were sequenced by immunoSEQ multiplex PCR, and TCRdb holds only the in-frame ones, with some missing. The table has tens of thousands of clones, 85% to 90% seen once; the top ten hold 0.77%. The input for sequencing was CD4+ or CD8+ T cells sorted from blood, taken in a trial of the OX40 agonist ivuxolimab. These receptors were taken from an adult with an advanced solid tumor such as melanoma, head and neck, liver or kidney cancer.

The gene calls are TRBV19 and TRBJ1-1; 8 nucleotides agree with TRBD1. The CDR3 runs to 14 residues. Germline CDR1 LNHDA, CDR2 SQIVND (reference sequence). J lost 6 bases, V lost 3 bases, and 6 bases had no gene match. Here the CDR3 reads CASSIHTQGAEAFF. CDR3 nucleotides: TGTGCCAGTAGTATCCATACACAGGGGGCTGAAGCTTTCTTT.

The V gene is TRBV5-1, the J gene TRBJ2-3; D is possibly TRBD1 (5 bases). This CDR3 is built from 15 residues. Trimming cost V 6 bases and J 0 bases, with 14 bases left between them. Per germline, CDR1 SGHRS and CDR2 YFSETQ. The CDR3 reads CASKGLITSTDTQYF. CDR3 bases: TGCGCCAGCAAGGGGTTAATTACTAGCACAGATACGCAGTATTTT.

This clone has only one observation. The V and J genes are TRBV5-1 and TRBJ2-7, with 8 nucleotides matching TRBD1. The CDR3 runs 15 residues. Germline trimming cut 0 bases from V and 2 bases from J; bases unmatched to any gene: 4. Germline assignment: CDR1 SGHRS and CDR2 YFSETQ. The CDR3 region has the DNA TGCGCCAGCAGCTTGGAGGCAGGGGGCCCCTACGAGCAGTACTTC. As protein: CASSLEAGGPYEQYF. Using reference TRBV5-1 and TRBJ2-7 for the parts outside the CDR3, the full variable domain is KAGVTQTPRYLIKTRGQQVTLSCSPISGHRSVSWYQQTPGQGLQFLFEYFSETQRNKGNFPGRFSGRQFSNSRSEMNVSTLELGDSALYLCASSLEAGGPYEQYFGPGTRLTVT.

The gene calls are TRBV7-9 and TRBJ2-1; 15 nucleotides match TRBD2. CDR1 and CDR2 from the germline V gene are SEHNR and FQNEAQ (reference sequence). V was pared by 4 bases and J by 7 bases, with 11 bases of the junction left unmatched. The CDR3 runs 18 residues. CDR3 loop: CASSYRVIGTSGRNEQFF. The CDR3 DNA reads as TGTGCCAGCAGCTACCGCGTTATCGGGACTAGCGGGAGGAATGAGCAGTTCTTC.

This chain uses TRBV7-2 with TRBJ1-5; D possibly corresponds to TRBD1 (6 bases). This CDR3 has 13 residues. Trimming shortened V by 2 bases and J by 11 bases, and 13 bases separated the two germline ends. The V gene's germline CDR1 is SGHTA and CDR2 FQGNSA. The CDR3: CASSLTGSWAQHF. DNA of the CDR3: TGTGCCAGCAGCTTAACAGGGTCGTGGGCCCAGCATTTT.

The chain couples TRBV5-1 to TRBJ1-6; D gene ambiguous. Germline-derived CDR1 and CDR2 are SGHRS and YFSETQ. Trimming pared 0 bases from V and 2 bases from J, leaving 3 bases between. The CDR3 totals 14 residues. This chain's CDR3 is CASSLETYNSPLHF. CDR3 coding DNA: TGCGCCAGCAGCTTGGAGACCTATAATTCACCCCTCCACTTT. Full variable domain (remainder filled in from reference TRBV5-1 and TRBJ1-6): KAGVTQTPRYLIKTRGQQVTLSCSPISGHRSVSWYQQTPGQGLQFLFEYFSETQRNKGNFPGRFSGRQFSNSRSEMNVSTLELGDSALYLCASSLETYNSPLHFGNGTRLTVT.

Of note for this clone: Other nucleotide sequences in the sample specify the same CDR3. The genes are TRBV18 and TRBJ2-3, with D uncertain. With 2 bases removed from V and 2 bases from J, the gap between germline ends came to 8 bases. Germline assignment: CDR1 KGHSH and CDR2 LQKENI. The length of the CDR3 is 14 residues. The CDR3 here is CASSPGVNTDTQYF. The CDR3 DNA is TGTGCCAGCTCACCAGGGGTTAACACAGATACGCAGTATTTT. Drawing the rest from reference TRBV18 and TRBJ2-3, the complete variable domain is NAGVMQNPRHLVRRRGQEARLRCSPMKGHSHVYWYRQLPEEGLKFMVYLQKENIIDESGMPKERFSAEFPKEGPSILRIQQVVRGDSAAYFCASSPGVNTDTQYFGPGTRLTVL.

The rearrangement joins TRBV6-5 to TRBJ2-1; 7 bases fit TRBD1. The CDR3 extends over 15 amino acids. Unmatched junction bases numbered 5, after V lost 2 bases and J lost 4 bases. CDR1 is MNHEY, CDR2 SVGAGI, per germline. The CDR3 here is CASSYKGTEYNEQFF. CDR3 in DNA: TGTGCCAGCAGTTACAAGGGGACAGAATACAATGAGCAGTTCTTC.

The chain joins TRBV2 to TRBJ2-7, with 7 bases that match TRBD2. This CDR3 has 15 amino acids. J lost 0 bases, V lost 5 bases, and 7 bases had no gene match. Germline V gene sequence: CDR1 SNHLY, CDR2 FYNNEI. CDR3: CASSIRLASSYEQYF. In DNA, the CDR3 is TGTGCCAGCAGTATTCGACTAGCTTCCTCCTACGAGCAGTACTTC.

V is TRBV6-5 and J is TRBJ1-1; D gene uncertain. The germline V and J ends were trimmed by 0 bases and 8 bases, with 13 bases remaining between them. This CDR3 has 14 amino acids. CDR1 is MNHEY and CDR2 is SVGAGI in the germline V gene. The chain's CDR3 is CASSYSERVGEAFF. DNA for the CDR3: TGTGCCAGCAGTTACTCGGAACGGGTGGGCGAAGCTTTCTTT.